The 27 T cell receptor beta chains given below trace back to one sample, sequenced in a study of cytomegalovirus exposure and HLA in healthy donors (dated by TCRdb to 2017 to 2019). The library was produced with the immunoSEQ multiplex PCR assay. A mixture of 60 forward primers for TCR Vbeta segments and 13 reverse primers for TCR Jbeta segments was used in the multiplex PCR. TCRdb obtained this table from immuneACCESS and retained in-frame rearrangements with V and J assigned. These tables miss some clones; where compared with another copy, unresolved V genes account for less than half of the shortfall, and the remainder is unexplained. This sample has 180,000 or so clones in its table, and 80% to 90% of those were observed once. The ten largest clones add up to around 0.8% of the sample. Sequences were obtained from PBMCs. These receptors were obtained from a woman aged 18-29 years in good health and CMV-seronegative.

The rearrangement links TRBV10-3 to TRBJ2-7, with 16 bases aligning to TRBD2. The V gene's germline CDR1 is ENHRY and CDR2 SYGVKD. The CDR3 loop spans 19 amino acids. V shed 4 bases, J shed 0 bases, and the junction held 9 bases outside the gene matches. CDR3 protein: CAISAGTSGRGFSSYEQYF. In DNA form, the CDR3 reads TGTGCCATCAGTGCTGGGACTAGCGGGAGGGGTTTCAGCTCCTACGAGCAGTACTTC.

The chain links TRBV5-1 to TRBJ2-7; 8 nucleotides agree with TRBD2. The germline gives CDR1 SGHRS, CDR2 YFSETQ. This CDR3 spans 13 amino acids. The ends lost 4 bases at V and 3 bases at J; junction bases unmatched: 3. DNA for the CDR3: TGCGCCAGCAGCCGGGAGGGAAGCTACGAGCAGTACTTC. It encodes CASSREGSYEQYF. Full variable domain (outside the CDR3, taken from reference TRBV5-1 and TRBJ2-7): KAGVTQTPRYLIKTRGQQVTLSCSPISGHRSVSWYQQTPGQGLQFLFEYFSETQRNKGNFPGRFSGRQFSNSRSEMNVSTLELGDSALYLCASSREGSYEQYFGPGTRLTVT.

This chain's CDR3 is CASSLIAAGTDTQYF. DNA of the CDR3: TGTGCCAGCAGCTTGATAGCGGCAGGCACAGATACGCAGTATTTT. This rearrangement joins TRBV5-4 to TRBJ2-3, with D possibly matching TRBD2 (6 bases). The germline CDR1 and CDR2 sequences are SGHNT and YYREEE (reference sequence). CDR3 length: 15 residues. V lost 1 base and J lost 1, with 10 bases in between.

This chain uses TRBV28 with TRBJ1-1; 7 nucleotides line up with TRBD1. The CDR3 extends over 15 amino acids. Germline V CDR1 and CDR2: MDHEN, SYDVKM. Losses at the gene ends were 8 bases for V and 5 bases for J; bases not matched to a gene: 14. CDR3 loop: CASRGQVPRRTEAFF. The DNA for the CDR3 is TGTGCCAGCCGAGGACAGGTCCCTCGGAGGACTGAAGCTTTCTTT. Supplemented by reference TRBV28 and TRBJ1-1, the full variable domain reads DVKVTQSSRYLVKRTGEKVFLECVQDMDHENMFWYRQDPGLGLRLIYFSYDVKMKEKGDIPEGYSVSREKKERFSLILESASTNQTSMYLCASRGQVPRRTEAFFGQGTRLTVV.

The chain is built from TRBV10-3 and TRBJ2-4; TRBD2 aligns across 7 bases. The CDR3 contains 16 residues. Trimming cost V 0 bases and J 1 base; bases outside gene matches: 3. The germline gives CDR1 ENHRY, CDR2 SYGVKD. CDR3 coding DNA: TGTGCCATCAGTGAGTCGCGGGAGTGGGCCAAAAACATTCAGTACTTC. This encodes CAISESREWAKNIQYF.

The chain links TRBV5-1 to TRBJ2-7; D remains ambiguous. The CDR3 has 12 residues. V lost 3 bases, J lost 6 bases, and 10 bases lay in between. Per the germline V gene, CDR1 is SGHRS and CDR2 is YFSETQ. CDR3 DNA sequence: TGCGCCAGCAGCTCCCCGTCGGGCGAGCAGTACTTC. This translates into CASSSPSGEQYF. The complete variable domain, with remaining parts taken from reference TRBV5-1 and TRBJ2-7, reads KAGVTQTPRYLIKTRGQQVTLSCSPISGHRSVSWYQQTPGQGLQFLFEYFSETQRNKGNFPGRFSGRQFSNSRSEMNVSTLELGDSALYLCASSSPSGEQYFGPGTRLTVT.

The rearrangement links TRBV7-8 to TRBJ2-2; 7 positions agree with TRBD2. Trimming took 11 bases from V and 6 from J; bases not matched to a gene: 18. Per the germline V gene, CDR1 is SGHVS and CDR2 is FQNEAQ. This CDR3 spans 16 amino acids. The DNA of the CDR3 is TGTGCCTCCATAGGAAGGGGCGGGAGACTCCCCGGGGAGCTGTTTTTT. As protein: CASIGRGGRLPGELFF.

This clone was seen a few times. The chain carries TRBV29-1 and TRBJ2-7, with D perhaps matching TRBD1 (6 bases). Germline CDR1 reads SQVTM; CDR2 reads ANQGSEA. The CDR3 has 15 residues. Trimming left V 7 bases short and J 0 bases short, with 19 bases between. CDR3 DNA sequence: TGCAGCGCCACCCCGGTGGGGGCGAGCTCCTACGAGCAGTACTTC. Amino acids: CSATPVGASSYEQYF.

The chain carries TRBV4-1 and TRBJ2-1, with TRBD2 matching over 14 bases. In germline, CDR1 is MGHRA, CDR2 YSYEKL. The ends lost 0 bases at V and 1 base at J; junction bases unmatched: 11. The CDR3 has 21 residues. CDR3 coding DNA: TGCGCCAGCAGCCAAGAACCGGGACTAGCGGGGGCCACTGGGTCCTACAATGAGCAGTTCTTC. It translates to CASSQEPGLAGATGSYNEQFF.

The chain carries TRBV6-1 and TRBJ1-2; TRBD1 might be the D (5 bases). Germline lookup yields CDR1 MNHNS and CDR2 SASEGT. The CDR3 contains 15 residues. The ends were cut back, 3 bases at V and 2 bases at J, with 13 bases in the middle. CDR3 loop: CASSDPGTPNYGYTF. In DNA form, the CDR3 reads TGTGCCAGCAGTGACCCCGGGACTCCAAACTATGGCTACACCTTC.

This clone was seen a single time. DNA of the CDR3: TGTGCCAGCAGCTCCCAGGGGGCCGACACTGAAGCTTTCTTT. The encoded protein is CASSSQGADTEAFF. This sequence joins TRBV7-3 and TRBJ1-1, with TRBD1 identical over 8 bases. Germline CDR1 SGHTA, CDR2 FQGTGA. V shed 4 bases, J shed 3 bases, and the junction held 4 bases outside the gene matches. The CDR3 consists of 14 residues.

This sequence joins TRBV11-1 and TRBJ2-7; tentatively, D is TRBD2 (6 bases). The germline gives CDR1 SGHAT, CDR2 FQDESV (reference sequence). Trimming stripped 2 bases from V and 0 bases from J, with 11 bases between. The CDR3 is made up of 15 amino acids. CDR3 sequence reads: CASSLRERNSYEQYF. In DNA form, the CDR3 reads TGTGCCAGCAGCTTACGGGAGAGAAACTCCTACGAGCAGTACTTC.

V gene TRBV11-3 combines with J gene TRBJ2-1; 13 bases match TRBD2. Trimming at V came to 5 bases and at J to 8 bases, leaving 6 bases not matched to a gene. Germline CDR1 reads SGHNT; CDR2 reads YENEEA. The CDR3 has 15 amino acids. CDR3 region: CASSRIGLAGDEQFF. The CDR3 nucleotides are TGTGCCAGCAGCCGAATAGGACTAGCGGGAGATGAGCAGTTCTTC.

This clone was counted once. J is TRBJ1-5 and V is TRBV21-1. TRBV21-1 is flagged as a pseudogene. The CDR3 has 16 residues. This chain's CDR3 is CASSKGCTVGNQPQHF. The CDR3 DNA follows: TGTGCCAGCAGCAAAGGATGTACGGTAGGCAATCAGCCCCAGCATTTT.

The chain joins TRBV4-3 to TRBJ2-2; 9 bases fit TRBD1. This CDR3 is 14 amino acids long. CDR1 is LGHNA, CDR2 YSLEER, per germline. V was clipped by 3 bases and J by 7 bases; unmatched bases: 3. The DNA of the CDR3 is TGCGCCAGCAGCCAGGACAGGGGCGGCGGGGAGCTGTTTTTT. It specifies CASSQDRGGGELFF.

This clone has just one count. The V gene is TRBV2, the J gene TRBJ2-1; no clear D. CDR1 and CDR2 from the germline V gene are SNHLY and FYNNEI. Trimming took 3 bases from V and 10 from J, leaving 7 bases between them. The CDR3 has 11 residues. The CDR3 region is CASSEETEQFF. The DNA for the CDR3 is TGTGCCAGCAGTGAGGAGACGGAGCAGTTCTTC.

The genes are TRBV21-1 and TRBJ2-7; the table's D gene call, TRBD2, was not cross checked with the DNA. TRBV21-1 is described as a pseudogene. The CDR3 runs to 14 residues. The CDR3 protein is CASRSSGRIYEQYF. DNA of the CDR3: TGTGCCAGCAGGAGTAGCGGGAGAATTTACGAGCAGTACTTC.

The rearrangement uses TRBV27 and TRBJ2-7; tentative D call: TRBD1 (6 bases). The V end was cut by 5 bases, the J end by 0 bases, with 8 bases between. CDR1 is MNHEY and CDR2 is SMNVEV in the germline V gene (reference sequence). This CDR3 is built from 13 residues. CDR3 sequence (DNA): TGTGCCAGCAGTCGCAGGGGCTCCTACGAGCAGTACTTC. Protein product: CASSRRGSYEQYF.

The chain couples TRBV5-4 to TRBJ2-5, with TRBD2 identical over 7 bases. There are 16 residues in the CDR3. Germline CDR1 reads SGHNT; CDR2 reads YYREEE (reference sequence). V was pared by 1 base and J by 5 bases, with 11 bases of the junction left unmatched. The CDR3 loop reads CASSLMGGRGAETQYF. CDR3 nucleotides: TGTGCCAGCAGCTTGATGGGCGGGAGAGGAGCGGAGACCCAGTACTTC.

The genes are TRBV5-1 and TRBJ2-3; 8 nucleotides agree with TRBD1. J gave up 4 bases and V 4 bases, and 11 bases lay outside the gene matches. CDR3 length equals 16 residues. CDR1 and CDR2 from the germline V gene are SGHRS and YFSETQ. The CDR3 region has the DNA TGCGCCAGCAGCCCAAGAGACAGGGGAGTGGCAGATACGCAGTATTTT. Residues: CASSPRDRGVADTQYF.

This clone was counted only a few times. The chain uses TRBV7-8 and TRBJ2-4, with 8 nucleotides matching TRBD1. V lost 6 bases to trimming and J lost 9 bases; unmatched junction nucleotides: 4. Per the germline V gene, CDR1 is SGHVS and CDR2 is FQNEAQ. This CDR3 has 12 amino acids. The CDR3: CASRDRVGIQYF. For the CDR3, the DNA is TGTGCCAGCAGGGACAGGGTCGGCATTCAGTACTTC.

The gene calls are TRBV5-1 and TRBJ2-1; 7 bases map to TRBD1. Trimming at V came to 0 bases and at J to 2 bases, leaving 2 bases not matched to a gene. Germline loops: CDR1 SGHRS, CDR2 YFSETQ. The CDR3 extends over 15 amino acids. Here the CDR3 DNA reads TGCGCCAGCAGCTTGGCGGACAGGACCTACAATGAGCAGTTCTTC. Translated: CASSLADRTYNEQFF.

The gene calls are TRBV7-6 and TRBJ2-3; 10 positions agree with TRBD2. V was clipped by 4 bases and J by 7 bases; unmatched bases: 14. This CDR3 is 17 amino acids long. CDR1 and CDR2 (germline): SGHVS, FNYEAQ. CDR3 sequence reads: CASSSGSGRAGEYTQYF. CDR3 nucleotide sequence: TGTGCCAGCAGCTCAGGAAGCGGGAGGGCCGGGGAGTATACGCAGTATTTT.

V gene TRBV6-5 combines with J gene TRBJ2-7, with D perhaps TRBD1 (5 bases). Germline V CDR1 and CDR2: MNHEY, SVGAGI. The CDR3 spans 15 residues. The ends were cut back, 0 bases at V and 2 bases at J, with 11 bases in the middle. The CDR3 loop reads CASSYSPRVAYEQYF. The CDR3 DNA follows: TGTGCCAGCAGTTACTCACCCAGGGTGGCCTACGAGCAGTACTTC.

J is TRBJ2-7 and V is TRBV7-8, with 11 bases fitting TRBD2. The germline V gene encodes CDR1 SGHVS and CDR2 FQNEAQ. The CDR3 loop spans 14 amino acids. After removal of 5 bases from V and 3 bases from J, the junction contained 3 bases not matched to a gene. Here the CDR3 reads CASSPSGRNYEQYF. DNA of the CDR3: TGTGCCAGCAGCCCTAGCGGGAGGAACTACGAGCAGTACTTC.

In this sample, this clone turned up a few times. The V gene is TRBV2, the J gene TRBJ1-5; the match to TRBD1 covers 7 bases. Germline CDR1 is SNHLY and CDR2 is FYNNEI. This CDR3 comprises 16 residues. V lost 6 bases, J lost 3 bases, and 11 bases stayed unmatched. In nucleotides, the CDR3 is TGTGCCAGCAGCTCACCCGGGGGACAGCTCAATCAGCCCCAGCATTTT. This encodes CASSSPGGQLNQPQHF. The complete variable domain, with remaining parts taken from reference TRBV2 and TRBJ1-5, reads EPEVTQTPSHQVTQMGQEVILRCVPISNHLYFYWYRQILGQKVEFLVSFYNNEISEKSEIFDDQFSVERPDGSNFTLKIRSTKLEDSAMYFCASSSPGGQLNQPQHFGDGTRLSIL.

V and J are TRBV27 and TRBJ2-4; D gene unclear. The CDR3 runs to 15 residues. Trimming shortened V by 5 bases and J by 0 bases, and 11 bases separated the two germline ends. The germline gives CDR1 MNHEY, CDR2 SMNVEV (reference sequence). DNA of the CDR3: TGTGCCAGCAGTACCCCAGGCAGAGCCAAAAACATTCAGTACTTC. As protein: CASSTPGRAKNIQYF.